The rows below give T cell receptor beta chains drawn from one sample of a study of response to subunit inactivated influenza vaccine. Each CDR3 protein is one row after TCRdb ran MiXCR on the RT-PCR reads. The table shows more than 700,000 distinct CDR3 sequences, with roughly 20% occurring only once. The material sequenced was PBMCs from blood, taken around 5 days after vaccination. The receptors were sampled from a man aged 50-59 years who received an inactivated influenza vaccine. Both conserved end residues are part of each CDR3. The D gene is left open where the match is weak. Clone size is stated in some rows and not others, as once, few, many or a class when expanded.

j_call v_call clone_size d_call cdr3_aa cdr3_nt
TRBJ2-3 TRBV29-1 - - CSVERMGESTDTQYF TGCAGCGTAGAGAGGATGGGAGAAAGCACAGATACGCAGTATTTT
TRBJ1-1 TRBV20-1 few - CSARDVGALNTEAFF TGCAGTGCTAGAGACGTTGGGGCCTTGAACACTGAAGCTTTCTTT
TRBJ2-2 TRBV10-3 - - CAISVGNTGELFF TGTGCCATCAGTGTAGGGAACACCGGGGAGCTGTTTTTT
TRBJ2-1 TRBV29-1 - - CSVFTNEQFF TGCAGCGTATTTACAAATGAGCAGTTCTTC
TRBJ2-7 TRBV14 - TRBD1 CASNEQGAFVEQYF TGTGCCAGCAACGAGCAGGGGGCGTTCGTGGAGCAGTACTTC
TRBJ2-2 TRBV7-2 few TRBD2 CASSPRAGNTGELFF TGTGCCAGCAGCCCCCGAGCGGGAAATACCGGGGAGCTGTTTTTT
TRBJ2-1 TRBV2 - - CASSVRKRTVHNEQFF TGTGCCAGCAGCGTTCGCAAAAGGACAGTACACAATGAGCAGTTCTTC
TRBJ2-1 TRBV7-2 - TRBD2 CASSLVAGGPSNEQFF TGTGCCAGCAGCTTAGTAGCGGGGGGGCCCTCCAATGAGCAGTTCTTC
TRBJ1-1 TRBV9 once - CASSESGDTEAFF TGTGCCAGCAGCGAGTCAGGGGACACTGAAGCTTTCTTT
TRBJ2-7 TRBV2 - TRBD1 CASSSETGVSYEQCF TGTGCCAGCAGTTCAGAGACAGGGGTTTCCTACGAGCAGTGCTTC
TRBJ2-3 TRBV7-8 few - CASSFGGARADTQYF TGTGCCAGCAGCTTCGGAGGGGCGCGGGCAGATACGCAGTATTTT
TRBJ2-2 TRBV4-2 many - CASSQGTTNTGELFF TGTGCCAGCAGCCAAGGGACAACGAACACCGGGGAGCTGTTTTTT
TRBJ2-7 TRBV7-9 few TRBD1 CASSIRDRLYEQYF TGTGCCAGCAGCATCCGGGACAGGTTATACGAGCAGTACTTC
TRBJ2-7 TRBV4-3 few TRBD2 CASSQLAGAAYEQYF TGCGCCAGCAGCCAATTAGCGGGAGCAGCCTACGAGCAGTACTTC
TRBJ2-5 TRBV6-1 - - CASSGTYQETQYF TGTGCCAGCAGCGGGACCTACCAAGAGACCCAGTACTTC
TRBJ2-7 TRBV7-9 - - CASSLAAASRGEQYF TGTGCCAGCAGCTTAGCAGCGGCTAGCCGAGGCGAGCAGTACTTC
TRBJ1-4 TRBV4-1 few - CASSLLLGTNEKLFF TGCGCCAGCAGCCTCCTCTTGGGAACTAATGAAAAACTGTTTTTT
TRBJ1-1 TRBV6-2/TRBV6-3 few TRBD1 CASSSGQGVAEAFF TGTGCCAGCAGCTCCGGACAGGGGGTGGCTGAAGCTTTCTTT
TRBJ2-7 TRBV12-3/TRBV12-4 - - CASSPQRGFVSQYF TGTGCCAGCAGTCCACAACGGGGCTTCGTCTCGCAGTACTTC
TRBJ2-1 TRBV19 - TRBD1 CASSAVTGEQFF TGTGCCAGTAGTGCGGTGACAGGGGAGCAGTTCTTC
TRBJ2-6 TRBV9 - - CASSVTGGGGANVLTF TGTGCCAGCAGCGTAACCGGGGGCGGTGGGGCCAACGTCCTGACTTTC
TRBJ2-5 TRBV20-1 few - CSARDAGETQYF TGCAGTGCTAGAGATGCTGGGGAGACCCAGTACTTC
TRBJ2-3 TRBV5-6 - - CASSFTRTHPDTQYF TGTGCCAGCAGCTTCACTAGGACCCACCCAGATACGCAGTATTTT
TRBJ2-1 TRBV6-5 few TRBD2 CASSYSILAGGRNEQFF TGTGCCAGCAGTTACTCGATACTAGCGGGAGGTCGCAATGAGCAGTTCTTC
TRBJ2-5 TRBV7-2 - - CASSSGRSSQETQYF TGTGCCAGCAGCTCAGGAAGGTCTAGCCAAGAGACCCAGTACTTC
TRBJ2-7 TRBV20-1 few TRBD2 CSALAGANYEQYF TGCAGTGCTCTAGCGGGGGCCAACTACGAGCAGTACTTC
TRBJ2-3 TRBV4-2 many - CASSQGGSADTQYF TGTGCCAGCAGCCAAGGTGGGAGCGCAGATACGCAGTATTTT
TRBJ2-7 TRBV3-1 few - CATQFQGGYEQYF TGTGCCACCCAATTCCAGGGGGGATACGAGCAGTACTTC
TRBJ2-1 TRBV27 - TRBD2 CASSSGSAYNEQFF TGTGCCAGCAGTAGCGGGAGTGCGTACAATGAGCAGTTCTTC
TRBJ1-6 TRBV4-1 - - CASRNRALNSYNSPLHF TGCGCCAGCAGGAACAGAGCTCTAAACTCCTATAATTCACCCCTCCACTTT
TRBJ1-4 TRBV29-1 - TRBD1 CSVSGTVNEKLFF TGCAGCGTATCCGGGACAGTAAATGAAAAACTGTTTTTT
TRBJ1-3 TRBV6-5 few - CASSSGTASGNTIYF TGTGCCAGCAGTTCTGGGACGGCGTCTGGAAACACCATATATTTT
TRBJ2-3 TRBV24-1 many TRBD2 CATSDTRTSGSTDTQYF TGTGCCACCAGTGACACCCGGACTAGCGGGAGTACAGATACGCAGTATTTT
TRBJ2-3 TRBV18 - - CASSPPMHPDTQYF TGTGCCAGCTCACCCCCAATGCACCCAGATACGCAGTATTTT
TRBJ2-7 TRBV20-1 few - CSASGSPGSYEQYF TGCAGTGCTAGTGGCTCCCCAGGATCCTACGAGCAGTACTTC
TRBJ2-1 TRBV6-1 few TRBD2 CASSSIQTSGRNEQFF TGTGCCAGCAGCTCTATACAGACTAGCGGGAGGAATGAGCAGTTCTTC
TRBJ2-5 TRBV7-2 few - CASSPGRSGKTQYF TGTGCCAGCAGCCCCGGCCGGAGTGGAAAGACCCAGTACTTC
TRBJ2-7 TRBV28 - TRBD2 CASSFETSGAYEQYF TGTGCCAGCAGTTTTGAGACTAGCGGGGCCTACGAGCAGTACTTC
TRBJ1-5 TRBV30 few TRBD1 CAWGDSSNQPQHF TGTGCCTGGGGGGACAGTAGCAATCAGCCCCAGCATTTT
TRBJ2-7 TRBV6-2/TRBV6-3 few TRBD2 CASTLAGVLNEQYF TGTGCCAGCACCCTAGCGGGAGTTCTGAACGAGCAGTACTTC